This T cell receptor beta chain was sequenced in a study of long-term antiretroviral therapy in people with HIV. Each HIV participant was treated in the United States. Germline V CDR1 and CDR2: LNHDA, SQIVND (reference sequence). The CDR3 runs to 14 residues. V was clipped by 1 base and J by 10 bases, with 11 bases between them. Run at survey level, the immunoSEQ assay was version v3.0. The assay was immunoSEQ multiplex PCR, and TCRdb's table has in-frame clones only and misses some. The table has about 25,000 clones, 80% to 90% seen once. This TCR was recovered from a man aged 25-45 years with HIV. The rearrangement uses TRBV19 and TRBJ1-6; D remains ambiguous. Material: unsorted PBMCs, obtained more than 4.3 years after starting antiretroviral therapy. The chain's CDR3 is CASSIGGRWSPLHF. DNA of the CDR3: TGTGCCAGTAGTATAGGTGGAAGGTGGTCACCCCTCCACTTT.